Shown below are 30 T cell receptor beta chains from a single sample sequenced in a study of cytomegalovirus exposure and HLA in healthy donors. PCR involved 60 Vbeta and 13 Jbeta primers. Repertoires were generated with immunoSEQ multiplex PCR, while TCRdb's copy carries only in-frame clones and drops some. The table has approximately 150,000 clones, under 70% seen once; the top ten hold about 10%. The sequenced sample consisted of PBMCs. The receptors were gathered from a man between 25 and 39 years old in good health and CMV-seropositive.

This clone appeared a few times. This chain joins TRBV30 and TRBJ2-1; TRBD2 agrees at 8 bases. The germline gives CDR1 GTSNPN, CDR2 SVGIG (reference sequence). The CDR3 has 14 amino acids. V was pared by 4 bases and J by 7 bases, with 9 bases of the junction left unmatched. In DNA form, the CDR3 reads TGTGCCTGGAAACCCCCGGGACTAGTAAATGAGCAGTTCTTC. Translating it yields CAWKPPGLVNEQFF.

This clone was observed a handful of times. The V and J genes are TRBV4-2 and TRBJ2-7; 10 bases are shared with TRBD1. Germline trimming cut 5 bases from V and 4 bases from J; bases unmatched to any gene: 5. Germline V gives CDR1 LGHNA, CDR2 YNFKEQ. The CDR3 is made up of 14 amino acids. For the CDR3, the DNA is TGTGCCAGCAGCGACGGACAGGGGGATTACGAGCAGTACTTC. As protein: CASSDGQGDYEQYF.

V gene TRBV27 combines with J gene TRBJ2-7, with 9 bases matching TRBD2. V lost 4 bases, J lost 3 bases, and 4 bases stayed unmatched. Per the germline V gene, CDR1 is MNHEY and CDR2 is SMNVEV (reference sequence). The CDR3 consists of 14 residues. The CDR3 loop is CASSWGLAGYEQYF. The CDR3 DNA sequence: TGTGCCAGCAGTTGGGGACTAGCCGGCTACGAGCAGTACTTC.

V gene TRBV29-1 combines with J gene TRBJ1-4; 7 bases agree with TRBD1. The germline CDR1 and CDR2 sequences are SQVTM and ANQGSEA. CDR3 length equals 18 residues. J lost 6 bases, V lost 7 bases, and 23 bases had no gene match. The CDR3 protein is CSAGVPTRDSPKYEKLFF. The CDR3 DNA follows: TGCAGCGCCGGGGTCCCAACTCGGGACAGTCCCAAATATGAAAAACTGTTTTTT.

This chain uses TRBV7-3 with TRBJ2-3; 12 nucleotides line up with TRBD2. The CDR3 has 17 amino acids. Germline V gene sequence: CDR1 SGHTA, CDR2 FQGTGA. Trimming at V came to 5 bases and at J to 4 bases, leaving 10 bases not matched to a gene. The CDR3 region is CASSPVLAGGMPDTQYF. Here the CDR3 DNA reads TGTGCCAGCAGCCCCGTCCTAGCGGGAGGGATGCCAGATACGCAGTATTTT.

Worth noting for this clone: One end of the junction fails to match germline, which may point to a read error. In DNA, the CDR3 is TGTTCCAGCAGCCCCCATAATCTCGGACAGGGGGATCGAGAGACCCAGTACTTC. It yields the protein CSSSPHNLGQGDRETQYF. The chain recombines TRBV7-9 with TRBJ2-5; the match to TRBD1 covers 10 bases. Germline lookup yields CDR1 SEHNR and CDR2 FQNEAQ (reference sequence). This CDR3 has 18 residues.

CDR3: CASRGLTLQGAPGDEQYF. In nucleotides, the CDR3 is TGTGCCAGCAGGGGTCTGACCCTACAGGGGGCACCGGGAGACGAGCAGTACTTC. The V gene is TRBV27, the J gene TRBJ2-7; 9 positions match TRBD1. CDR3 length: 18 amino acids. J lost 5 bases, V lost 6 bases, and 20 bases had no gene match. CDR1 is MNHEY, CDR2 SMNVEV, per germline (reference sequence).

The CDR3 coding sequence is TGTGCCAGAAGTCAGGGTTGGAATCAGCCCCAGCATTTT. Translated: CARSQGWNQPQHF. The chain employs TRBV7-5 and TRBJ1-5; the D call of TRBD1 is as the table states it, not checked on the DNA. TRBV7-5 is noted as a pseudogene. CDR3 length: 13 residues.

This sequence joins TRBV2 and TRBJ1-5; 7 nucleotides line up with TRBD1. Germline values: CDR1 SNHLY, CDR2 FYNNEI. The CDR3 sequence is 16 residues long. V was clipped by 5 bases and J by 6 bases; unmatched bases: 13. In nucleotides, the CDR3 is TGTGCCAGCAGTAGAGCCGACAGGGCCGCCATTCAGCCCCAGCATTTT. It yields the protein CASSRADRAAIQPQHF.

This clone appeared a single time. The chain couples TRBV7-9 to TRBJ2-5, with 12 bases identical to TRBD2. From germline, CDR1 is SEHNR and CDR2 FQNEAQ (reference sequence). V gave up 4 bases and J gave up 11 bases; unmatched junction bases: 11. The CDR3 contains 15 residues. The CDR3 spells CASSSLAGGTGEQYF. The CDR3 DNA reads as TGTGCCAGCAGCTCCCTAGCGGGAGGGACCGGGGAGCAGTACTTC.

In this sample, this clone turned up a few times. The chain employs TRBV10-1 and TRBJ2-7, with D possibly matching TRBD1 (6 bases). From germline, CDR1 is WNHNN and CDR2 SYGVQD (reference sequence). Between the trimmed V and J ends, which lost 4 bases and 5 bases, there was a span of 15 bases. The CDR3 runs to 14 residues. The chain's CDR3 is CASSAYRAGNEQYF. For the CDR3, the DNA is TGCGCCAGCAGTGCCTACAGGGCCGGGAACGAGCAGTACTTC.

V gene TRBV29-1 combines with J gene TRBJ2-1, with 12 nucleotides matching TRBD2. The length of the CDR3 is 17 residues. With V trimmed by 3 bases and J by 4 bases, 10 bases remained unmatched. CDR1 SQVTM and CDR2 ANQGSEA come from the germline V gene. CDR3 bases: TGCAGCGTTGACGTGCTAGCGGGAGGGTTTCAGTACAATGAGCAGTTCTTC. It is translated as CSVDVLAGGFQYNEQFF.

The chain is built from TRBV7-9 and TRBJ2-3; D uncertain. V lost 2 bases and J 1 base, leaving 10 bases between the germline ends. The CDR3 length is 15 residues. The germline CDR1 and CDR2 sequences are SEHNR and FQNEAQ (reference sequence). The CDR3 DNA is TGTGCCAGCAGCTTACATTTCGCGGGCACAGATACGCAGTATTTT. This encodes CASSLHFAGTDTQYF.

This clone was observed a handful of times. The V and J genes are TRBV19 and TRBJ2-5; D gene unclear. Germline V gene lookup returns CDR1 LNHDA and CDR2 SQIVND (reference sequence). The CDR3 is made up of 11 amino acids. V was clipped by 2 bases and J by 7 bases, with 5 bases between them. This CDR3 is CASSITGTQYF. The CDR3 region has the DNA TGTGCCAGTAGTATAACTGGGACCCAGTACTTC.

The chain links TRBV9 to TRBJ2-7; 7 bases are shared with TRBD1. The V gene's germline CDR1 is SGDLS and CDR2 YYNGEE. The CDR3 contains 15 residues. Trimming removed 3 bases from V and 7 bases from J; junction bases left unmatched: 13. The CDR3 protein is CASSGRDSLLEEQYF. The CDR3 DNA is TGTGCCAGCAGCGGCCGGGACAGCCTTTTAGAGGAGCAGTACTTC.

V gene TRBV7-9 combines with J gene TRBJ2-5; perhaps TRBD1 as D (5 bases). The germline V gene has CDR1 SEHNR and CDR2 FQNEAQ (reference sequence). The CDR3 is 14 amino acids. V lost 2 bases and J 7 bases, leaving 14 bases between the germline ends. The CDR3 DNA reads as TGTGCCAGCAGCTTAAGCACAGGATATTGGACCCAGTACTTC. Encoded protein: CASSLSTGYWTQYF.

This clone appeared a single time. J is TRBJ1-4 and V is TRBV9; D unresolved. The CDR3 covers 16 residues. CDR1 is SGDLS and CDR2 is YYNGEE in the germline V gene. Trimming took off 0 bases at V and 0 bases at J, with 9 bases between the two ends. The CDR3 DNA sequence: TGTGCCAGCAGCGTAGGGGCCCAGTCAACTAATGAAAAACTGTTTTTT. Encoded protein: CASSVGAQSTNEKLFF.

The gene calls are TRBV28 and TRBJ2-2; 10 bases are shared with TRBD1. The V gene's germline CDR1 is MDHEN and CDR2 SYDVKM. The V and J ends lost 4 bases and 3 bases, in that order; junction bases with no gene match: 2. This CDR3 is 15 amino acids long. For the CDR3, the DNA is TGTGCCAGCAGTTCCGGGACAGGGGACACCGGGGAGCTGTTTTTT. It encodes CASSSGTGDTGELFF. The variable domain in full, completed from reference TRBV28 and TRBJ2-2, reads DVKVTQSSRYLVKRTGEKVFLECVQDMDHENMFWYRQDPGLGLRLIYFSYDVKMKEKGDIPEGYSVSREKKERFSLILESASTNQTSMYLCASSSGTGDTGELFFGEGSRLTVL.

In this sample, this clone turned up once. A junction boundary mismatches the germline segment, possibly from a read error. The same CDR3 is also encoded by other DNA sequences in this sample. The chain has TRBV5-1 and TRBJ2-6; 9 bases are a match to TRBD1. Germline CDR1 reads SGHRS; CDR2 reads YFSETQ. The CDR3 loop spans 16 amino acids. This CDR3 reads CASSYGQGTGANVLTF. In nucleotides, the CDR3 is TGCGCCAGCAGCTACGGACAGGGGACTGGGGCCAACGTCTTGACTTTC.

The chain carries TRBV4-1 and TRBJ1-2, with 7 bases aligning to TRBD1. CDR3 length equals 18 residues. CDR1 is MGHRA, CDR2 YSYEKL, per germline. V trimming: 0 bases; J trimming: 1 base; junction bases outside the gene matches: 11. CDR3 in DNA: TGCGCCAGCAGCCAAGACCCAAGGGGGCAGGTAGTTAACTATGGCTACACCTTC. Encoded protein: CASSQDPRGQVVNYGYTF.

This chain connects TRBV9 to TRBJ2-2, with D possibly being TRBD1 (5 bases). CDR3 length equals 12 residues. With 5 bases removed from V and 7 bases from J, the gap between germline ends came to 9 bases. Per the germline V gene, CDR1 is SGDLS and CDR2 is YYNGEE. The CDR3 DNA reads as TGTGCCAGCAGTCCAGGGCACGGGGAGCTGTTTTTT. This gives the protein CASSPGHGELFF.

The chain uses TRBV6-5 and TRBJ1-2, with D unclear. The V end was cut by 7 bases, the J end by 5 bases, with 17 bases between. The CDR3 extends over 14 amino acids. CDR1 is MNHEY, CDR2 SVGAGI, per germline. CDR3 loop: CASTNAETKYGYTF. CDR3 DNA sequence: TGTGCCAGCACCAACGCTGAGACAAAGTATGGCTACACCTTC.

V usage is TRBV21-1 and J usage is TRBJ2-1; the table's D call TRBD2 went unverified against the DNA. TRBV21-1 represents a pseudogene. There are 15 residues in the CDR3. CDR3 in amino acids: CASSNIAGGPEVEFF. As DNA, the CDR3 is TGTGCCAGCAGCAATATCGCGGGAGGGCCGGAAGTAGAGTTCTTC.

Only a few counts were recorded for this clone. This chain connects TRBV10-3 to TRBJ1-1; D gene unclear. With 6 bases removed from V and 4 bases from J, the gap between germline ends came to 21 bases. The CDR3 has 16 residues. Germline CDR1 reads ENHRY; CDR2 reads SYGVKD. Written as DNA, the CDR3 is TGTGCCATCAGGAGTTCCGACAACCCATTTACCACTGAAGCTTTCTTT. Its translation is CAIRSSDNPFTTEAFF.

This chain connects TRBV4-2 to TRBJ2-3; no reliable D call. The ends were cut back, 1 base at V and 3 bases at J, with 5 bases in the middle. CDR1 and CDR2 from the germline V gene are LGHNA and YNFKEQ. The CDR3 has 13 residues. In DNA, the CDR3 is TGTGCCAGCAGCCAAGTTTCAACAGATACGCAGTATTTT. Translating it yields CASSQVSTDTQYF.

The chain has TRBV4-1 and TRBJ1-2, with TRBD1 matching over 8 bases. V lost 1 base and J lost 7; bases outside the gene matches: 11. The CDR3 contains 16 residues. Germline lookup yields CDR1 MGHRA and CDR2 YSYEKL. The CDR3 sequence is CASSQGKGGRGLGYTF. For the CDR3, the DNA is TGCGCCAGCAGCCAAGGGAAGGGGGGCAGGGGGCTTGGCTACACCTTC.

CDR3 residues: CASSDPGTGDNEQFF. The CDR3 DNA reads TGTGCCAGCTCCGATCCCGGGACAGGGGACAATGAGCAGTTCTTC. The V call is TRBV11-3, the J call TRBJ2-1; 10 bases agree with TRBD1. The CDR3 runs to 15 residues. The V gene end was trimmed by 8 bases and the J gene end by 5 bases; junction bases not matched to a gene: 9. Germline-derived CDR1 and CDR2 are SGHNT and YENEEA.

The chain is built from TRBV18 and TRBJ1-5, with D hard to call. The V gene lost 3 bases and the J gene lost 2 bases, with 14 bases spanning the gap. This CDR3 spans 16 amino acids. Germline V gene data show CDR1 as KGHSH and CDR2 as LQKENI. The CDR3 sequence is CASSPPNGRGNQPQHF. CDR3 sequence (DNA): TGTGCCAGCTCACCCCCCAACGGGAGGGGCAATCAGCCCCAGCATTTT.

This chain connects TRBV10-3 to TRBJ1-1; 9 bases map to TRBD1. The CDR3 consists of 14 residues. Trimming took 6 bases from V and 4 from J; bases not matched to a gene: 6. Germline assignment: CDR1 ENHRY and CDR2 SYGVKD. CDR3: CAIRGQGESTEAFF. CDR3 coding DNA: TGTGCCATCAGGGGACAGGGAGAGAGCACTGAAGCTTTCTTT.

This clone was seen just once. This rearrangement joins TRBV4-1 to TRBJ2-7, with a weak D call TRBD1 (6 bases). Germline V lookup: CDR1 MGHRA, CDR2 YSYEKL. V was trimmed by 1 base and J by 1 base, leaving 8 bases between them. The CDR3 covers 14 residues. In DNA form, the CDR3 reads TGCGCCAGCAGCCAAGTCGACAGGTCCTACGAGCAGTACTTC. This encodes CASSQVDRSYEQYF.